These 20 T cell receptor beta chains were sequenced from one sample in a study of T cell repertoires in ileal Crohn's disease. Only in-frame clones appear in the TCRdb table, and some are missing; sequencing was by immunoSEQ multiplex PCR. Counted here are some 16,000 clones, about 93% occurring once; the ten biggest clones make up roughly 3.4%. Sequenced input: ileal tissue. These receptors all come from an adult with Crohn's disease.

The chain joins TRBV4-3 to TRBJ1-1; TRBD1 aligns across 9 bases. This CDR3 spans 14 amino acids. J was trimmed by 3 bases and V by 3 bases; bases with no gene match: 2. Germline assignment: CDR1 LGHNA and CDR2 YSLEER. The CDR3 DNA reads TGCGCCAGCAGCCAGCGGACAGGGGACACTGAAGCTTTCTTT. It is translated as CASSQRTGDTEAFF.

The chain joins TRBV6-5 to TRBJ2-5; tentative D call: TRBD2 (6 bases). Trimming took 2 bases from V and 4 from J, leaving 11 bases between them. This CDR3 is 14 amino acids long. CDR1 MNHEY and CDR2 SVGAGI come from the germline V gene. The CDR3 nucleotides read TGTGCCAGCAGTTACCTGGGGGAGGCAGAGACCCAGTACTTC. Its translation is CASSYLGEAETQYF.

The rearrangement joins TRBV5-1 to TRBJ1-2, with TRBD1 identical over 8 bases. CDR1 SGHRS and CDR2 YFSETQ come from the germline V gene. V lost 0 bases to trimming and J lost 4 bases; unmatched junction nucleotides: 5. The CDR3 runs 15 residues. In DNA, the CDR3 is TGCGCCAGCAGCTTGGGACAGACAGGGGCCTATGGCTACACCTTC. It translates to CASSLGQTGAYGYTF.

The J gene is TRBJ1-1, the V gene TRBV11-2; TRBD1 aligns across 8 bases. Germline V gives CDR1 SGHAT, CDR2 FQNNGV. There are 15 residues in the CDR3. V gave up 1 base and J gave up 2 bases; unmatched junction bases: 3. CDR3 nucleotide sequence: TGTGCCAGCAGCTTAGCAGGGGGCGGAAACACTGAAGCTTTCTTT. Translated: CASSLAGGGNTEAFF.

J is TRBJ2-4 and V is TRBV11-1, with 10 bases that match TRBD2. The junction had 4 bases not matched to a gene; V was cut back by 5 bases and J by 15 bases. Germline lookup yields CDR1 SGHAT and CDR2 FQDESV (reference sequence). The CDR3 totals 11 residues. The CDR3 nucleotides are TGTGCCAGCAGCCCGGGACTAGCGCGGTACTTC. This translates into CASSPGLARYF.

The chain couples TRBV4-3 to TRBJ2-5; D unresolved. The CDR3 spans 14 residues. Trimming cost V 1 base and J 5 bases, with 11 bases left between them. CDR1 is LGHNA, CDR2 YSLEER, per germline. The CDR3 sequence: CASSQGPGGETQYF. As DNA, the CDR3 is TGCGCCAGCAGCCAAGGGCCGGGTGGGGAGACCCAGTACTTC.

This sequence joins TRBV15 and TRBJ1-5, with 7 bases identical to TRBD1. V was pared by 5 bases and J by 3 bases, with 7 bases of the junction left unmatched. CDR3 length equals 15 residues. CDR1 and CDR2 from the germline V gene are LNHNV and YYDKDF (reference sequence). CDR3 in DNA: TGTGCCACCAGCTTAACGGACAGGAACAATCAGCCCCAGCATTTT. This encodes CATSLTDRNNQPQHF.

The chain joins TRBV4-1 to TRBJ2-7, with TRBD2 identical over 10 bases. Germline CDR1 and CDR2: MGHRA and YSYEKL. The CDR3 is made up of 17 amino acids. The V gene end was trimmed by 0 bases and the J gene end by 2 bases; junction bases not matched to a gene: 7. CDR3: CASSQDWALAGTYEQYF. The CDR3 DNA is TGCGCCAGCAGCCAAGATTGGGCACTAGCGGGGACCTACGAGCAGTACTTC.

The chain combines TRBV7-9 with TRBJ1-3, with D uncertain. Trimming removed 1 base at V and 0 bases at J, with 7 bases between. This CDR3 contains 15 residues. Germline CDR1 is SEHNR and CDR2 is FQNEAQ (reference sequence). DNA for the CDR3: TGTGCCAGCAGCTTAGTGTCTTTCTCTGGAAACACCATATATTTT. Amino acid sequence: CASSLVSFSGNTIYF.

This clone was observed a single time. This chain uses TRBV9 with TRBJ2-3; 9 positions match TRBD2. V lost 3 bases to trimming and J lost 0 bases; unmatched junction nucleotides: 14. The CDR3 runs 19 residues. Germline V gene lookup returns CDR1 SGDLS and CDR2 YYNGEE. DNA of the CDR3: TGTGCCAGCAGCGGCCGACTAGGGCTAGCGGGGACTAGCACAGATACGCAGTATTTT. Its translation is CASSGRLGLAGTSTDTQYF.

CDR3 loop: CASSPSVGTRGYTF. Written as DNA, the CDR3 is TGTGCCAGCAGCCCCTCGGTAGGGACTAGGGGCTACACCTTC. V is TRBV5-6 and J is TRBJ1-2; a possible D gene is TRBD1 (5 bases). The CDR3 extends over 14 amino acids. Germline V gene data show CDR1 as SGHDT and CDR2 as YYEEEE. V was shortened by 4 bases and J by 8 bases, with 18 bases between the two germline ends.

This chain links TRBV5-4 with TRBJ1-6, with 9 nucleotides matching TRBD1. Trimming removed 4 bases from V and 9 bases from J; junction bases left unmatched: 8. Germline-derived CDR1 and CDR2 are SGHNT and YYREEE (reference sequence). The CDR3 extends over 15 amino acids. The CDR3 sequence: CASSPARQGGSPLHF. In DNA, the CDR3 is TGTGCCAGCAGCCCGGCGCGACAGGGGGGTTCACCCCTCCACTTT.

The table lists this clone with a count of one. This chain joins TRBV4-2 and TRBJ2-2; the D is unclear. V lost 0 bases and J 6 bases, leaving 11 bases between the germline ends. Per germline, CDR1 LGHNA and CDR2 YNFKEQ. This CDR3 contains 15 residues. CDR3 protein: CASSQDLASSGELFF. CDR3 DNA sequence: TGTGCCAGCAGCCAAGATCTGGCTAGTTCCGGGGAGCTGTTTTTT.

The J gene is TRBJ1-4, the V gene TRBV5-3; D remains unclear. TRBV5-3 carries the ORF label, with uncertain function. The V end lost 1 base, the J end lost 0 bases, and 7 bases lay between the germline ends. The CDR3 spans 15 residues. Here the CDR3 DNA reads TGTGCCAGAAGCTTGCAGGCTGCAACTAATGAAAAACTGTTTTTT. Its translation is CARSLQAATNEKLFF.

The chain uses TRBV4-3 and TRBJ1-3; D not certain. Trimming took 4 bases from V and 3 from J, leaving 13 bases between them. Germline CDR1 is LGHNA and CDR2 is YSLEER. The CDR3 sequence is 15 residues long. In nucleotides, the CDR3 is TGCGCCAGCAGCCCGGATGGGAGAAGTGGAAACACCATATATTTT. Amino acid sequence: CASSPDGRSGNTIYF.

The CDR3 here is CASSNSLSLTFF. The CDR3 nucleotides read TGTGCCAGTAGTAACTCCTTGTCGCTTACTTTCTTT. This chain uses TRBV19 with TRBJ1-1; D is unclear. The CDR3 loop spans 12 amino acids. V was shortened by 4 bases and J by 12 bases, with 15 bases between the two germline ends. Germline V gene lookup returns CDR1 LNHDA and CDR2 SQIVND (reference sequence).

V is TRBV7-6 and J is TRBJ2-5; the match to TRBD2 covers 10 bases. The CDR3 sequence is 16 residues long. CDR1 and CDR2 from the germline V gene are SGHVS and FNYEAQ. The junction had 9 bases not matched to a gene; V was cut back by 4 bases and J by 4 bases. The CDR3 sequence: CASSSLGSGGGETQYF. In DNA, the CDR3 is TGTGCCAGCAGCTCCCTGGGAAGCGGGGGGGGAGAGACCCAGTACTTC. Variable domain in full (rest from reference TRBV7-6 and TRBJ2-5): GAGVSQSPRYKVTKRGQDVALRCDPISGHVSLYWYRQALGQGPEFLTYFNYEAQQDKSGLPNDRFSAERPEGSISTLTIQRTEQRDSAMYRCASSSLGSGGGETQYFGPGTRLLVL.

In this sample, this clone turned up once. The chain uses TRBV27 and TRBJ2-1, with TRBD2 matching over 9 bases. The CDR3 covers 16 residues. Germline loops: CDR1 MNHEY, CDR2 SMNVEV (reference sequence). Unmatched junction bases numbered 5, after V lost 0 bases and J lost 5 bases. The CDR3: CASSLSRTSANNEQFF. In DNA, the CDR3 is TGTGCCAGCAGTTTATCCCGGACTAGCGCAAACAATGAGCAGTTCTTC.

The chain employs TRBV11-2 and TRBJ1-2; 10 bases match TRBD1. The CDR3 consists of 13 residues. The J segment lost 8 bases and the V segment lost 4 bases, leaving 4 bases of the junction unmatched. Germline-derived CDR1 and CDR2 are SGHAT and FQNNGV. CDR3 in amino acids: CASSSTGQGGYTF. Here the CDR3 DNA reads TGTGCCAGCAGCTCGACGGGACAGGGGGGCTACACCTTC.

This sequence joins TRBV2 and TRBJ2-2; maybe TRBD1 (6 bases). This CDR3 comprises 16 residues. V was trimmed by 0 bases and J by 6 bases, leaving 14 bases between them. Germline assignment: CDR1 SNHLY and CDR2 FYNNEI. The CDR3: CASSEAIPGVSGELFF. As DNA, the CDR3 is TGTGCCAGCAGTGAAGCGATCCCAGGGGTATCCGGGGAGCTGTTTTTT.